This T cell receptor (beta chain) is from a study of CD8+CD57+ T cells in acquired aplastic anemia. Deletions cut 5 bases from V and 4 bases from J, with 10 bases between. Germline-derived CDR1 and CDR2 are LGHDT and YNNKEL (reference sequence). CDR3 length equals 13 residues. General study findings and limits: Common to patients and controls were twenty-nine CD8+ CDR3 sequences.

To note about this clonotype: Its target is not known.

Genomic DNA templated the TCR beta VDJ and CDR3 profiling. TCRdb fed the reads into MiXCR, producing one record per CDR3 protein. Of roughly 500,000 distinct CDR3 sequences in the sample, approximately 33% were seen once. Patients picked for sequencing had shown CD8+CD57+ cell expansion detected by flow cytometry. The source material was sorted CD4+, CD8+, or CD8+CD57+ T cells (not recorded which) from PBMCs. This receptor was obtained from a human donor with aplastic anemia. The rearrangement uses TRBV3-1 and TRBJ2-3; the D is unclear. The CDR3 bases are TGTGCCAGCAGCACATTCGCCGCAGATACGCAGTATTTT. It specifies CASSTFAADTQYF.